The text below deals with one TCR beta chain. This receptor's antigen is unknown. The record has no base qualities; no much larger clone is one base away. These data are taken from a study of B cell selection in AIRE deficiency (dated by TCRdb to the late 2010s). A note on the overall study: A comparison of TCRbeta repertoires of sorted blood CD4+ conventional T cells and regulatory T cells was made between AIRE-deficient patients and healthy controls. The TCR-sequenced cohort comprised about 5 AIRE-deficient APECED patients and about 5 healthy control donors.

The immunoSEQ platform was used for TCRbeta chain sequencing. On the study's bioinformatics: When conventional T cell repertoires were pooled, patients gave 100,000 to 110,000 distinct in-frame TCRbeta sequences, while healthy donors gave some 1.3x10^5. Treg TCRbeta sequences shared by two or more individuals were defined as public, and these public Treg TCRbeta sequences were subsequently searched for in Tconv repertoires. To test for differences between groups, Mann-Whitney U tests with Bonferroni-Dunn correction were run in GraphPad Prism 7.03. Not all clones reach the TCRdb copy of this immuneACCESS table, which keeps in-frame sequences only. Checked studies attribute under half of the gap to unresolved V genes and leave the rest unexplained. That table supplies the V and J calls and clone size; D and trimming were determined from the DNA. Present in this sample are some 24,000 clones, 95% to 96% of which were seen just once. The ten top clones hold less than 0.2% of the sample.

For sorting, conventional CD4 T cells were defined as CD4+CD127+ cells. The healthy donors who provided the control samples were not related to the patients. Tconv and Treg cells for TCRbeta sequencing were sorted on a FACSAria flow cytometer. Sorted cells were collected into 5-ml round-bottom polystyrene tubes, and dry cell pellets were frozen at -80°C before sequencing. Overall study outcomes, separate from this receptor: Only TCRbeta chains were sequenced, and less than 45% of the Treg sequences shared among healthy donors were also detected in healthy Tconv cells, possibly owing to differing TCRalpha chains. In AIRE-deficient patients, Tconv and Treg cells had TCRBV gene usage, CDR3 length and TCR diversity comparable to those in healthy donors. Shorter CDR3s were found in shared Treg sequences, reflecting a bias toward rearrangements containing few non-templated nucleotide insertions. Of 3,000 to 4,500 shared Treg TCRbeta sequences, around 31% were shared only among healthy donors and roughly 9% only among patients, suggesting less efficient Treg selection without AIRE. Roughly a third of the Treg TCRbeta sequences shared among healthy donors were found in patient Tconv cells, which suggests that Treg-biased clones were diverted into the Tconv compartment.

The TCR comes from a human donor in good health. Sequencing was carried out using CD4+CD127+ conventional T cells sorted from PBMCs.

The CDR3: CASSSKGRKTYNEQFF. The nucleotides read TGTGCCAGCAGCTCCAAGGGACGGAAAACTTACAATGAGCAGTTCTTC. The rearranged segments are TRBV11-1 and TRBJ2-1; the D gene could be either TRBD1 or TRBD2, each agreeing at 5 bases. The germline V gene (reference sequence) supplies CDR1 SGHAT and CDR2 FQDESV. V and J lose 4 bases and 4 bases, and a span of 17 bases separates them. The CDR3 starts with the cysteine, ends with the phenylalanine, and has 16 residues. Of all the DNA, just the CDR3 is kept, 48 bases in frame from base 1.